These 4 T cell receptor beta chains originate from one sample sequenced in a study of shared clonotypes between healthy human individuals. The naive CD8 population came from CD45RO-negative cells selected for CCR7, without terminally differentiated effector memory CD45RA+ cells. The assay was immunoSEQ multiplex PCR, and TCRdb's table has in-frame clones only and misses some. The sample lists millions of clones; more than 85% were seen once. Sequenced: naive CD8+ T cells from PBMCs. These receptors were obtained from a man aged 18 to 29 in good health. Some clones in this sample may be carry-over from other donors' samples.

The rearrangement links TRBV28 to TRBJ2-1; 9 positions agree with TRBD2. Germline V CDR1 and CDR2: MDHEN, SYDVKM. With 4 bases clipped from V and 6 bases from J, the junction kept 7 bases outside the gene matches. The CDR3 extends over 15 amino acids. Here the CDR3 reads CASSWGLALSNEQFF. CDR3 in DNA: TGTGCCAGCAGTTGGGGACTAGCTCTATCCAATGAGCAGTTCTTC. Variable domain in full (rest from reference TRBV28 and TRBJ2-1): DVKVTQSSRYLVKRTGEKVFLECVQDMDHENMFWYRQDPGLGLRLIYFSYDVKMKEKGDIPEGYSVSREKKERFSLILESASTNQTSMYLCASSWGLALSNEQFFGPGTRLTVL.

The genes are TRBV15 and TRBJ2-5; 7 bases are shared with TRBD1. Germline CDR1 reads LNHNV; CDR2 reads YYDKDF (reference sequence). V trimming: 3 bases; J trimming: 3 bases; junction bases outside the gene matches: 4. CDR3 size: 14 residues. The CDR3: CATSSGTAEETQYF. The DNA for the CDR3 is TGTGCCACCAGCAGTGGGACAGCCGAAGAGACCCAGTACTTC.

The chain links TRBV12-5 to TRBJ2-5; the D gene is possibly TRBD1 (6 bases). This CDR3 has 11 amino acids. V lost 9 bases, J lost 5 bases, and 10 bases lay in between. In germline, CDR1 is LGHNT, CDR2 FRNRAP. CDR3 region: CASRGGETQYF. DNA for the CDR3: TGTGCTAGCAGGGGTGGGGAGACCCAGTACTTC.

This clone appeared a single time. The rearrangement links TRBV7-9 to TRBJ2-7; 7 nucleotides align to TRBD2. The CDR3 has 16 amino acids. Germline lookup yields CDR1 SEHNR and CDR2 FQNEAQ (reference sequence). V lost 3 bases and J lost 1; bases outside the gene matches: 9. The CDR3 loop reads CASSFPWASGSYEQYF. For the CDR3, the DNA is TGTGCCAGCAGCTTCCCCTGGGCTAGCGGATCCTACGAGCAGTACTTC.